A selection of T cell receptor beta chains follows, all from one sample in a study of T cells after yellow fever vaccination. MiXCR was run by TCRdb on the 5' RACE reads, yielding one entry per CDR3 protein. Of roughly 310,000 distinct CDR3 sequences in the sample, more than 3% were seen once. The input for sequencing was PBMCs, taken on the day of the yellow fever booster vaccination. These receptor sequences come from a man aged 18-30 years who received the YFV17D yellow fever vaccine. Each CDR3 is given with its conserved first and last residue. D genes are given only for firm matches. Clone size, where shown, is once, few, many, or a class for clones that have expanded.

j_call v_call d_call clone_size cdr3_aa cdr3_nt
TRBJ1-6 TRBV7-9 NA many CASSPQSPLHF TGTGCCAGCAGCCCCCAATCACCCCTCCACTTT
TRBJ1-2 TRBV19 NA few CASSIQGGMYGYTF TGTGCCAGTAGTATCCAGGGAGGAATGTATGGCTACACCTTC
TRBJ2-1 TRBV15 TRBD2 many CATSRAPGGGVGNEQFF TGTGCCACCAGCAGAGCGCCAGGCGGGGGAGTCGGCAATGAGCAGTTCTTC
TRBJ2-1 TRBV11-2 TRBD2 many CASSRLGGGIPGGRGEQFF TGTGCCAGCAGCCGTCTCGGAGGAGGAATACCGGGGGGTCGGGGAGAGCAGTTCTTC
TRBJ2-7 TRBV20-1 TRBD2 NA CSAGLAGGPYEQYF TGCAGTGCAGGACTAGCGGGGGGTCCCTACGAGCAGTACTTC
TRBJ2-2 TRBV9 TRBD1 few CASSGDPDRGQETGELFF TGTGCCAGCAGCGGCGACCCGGACAGGGGGCAAGAAACCGGGGAGCTGTTTTTT
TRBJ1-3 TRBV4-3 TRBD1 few CASSQDRAGGSGNTIYF TGCGCCAGCAGCCAAGATCGGGCAGGGGGATCTGGAAACACCATATATTTT
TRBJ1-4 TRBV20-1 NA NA CRARSTTEKLFF TGCAGGGCCAGGAGCACCACTGAAAAACTGTTTTTT
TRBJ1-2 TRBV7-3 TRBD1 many CASLDRVSSGYTF TGTGCCAGTCTGGACAGGGTATCTAGTGGCTACACCTTC
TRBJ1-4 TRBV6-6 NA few CASSYGTWATNEKLFF TGTGCCAGCAGTTACGGTACATGGGCAACTAATGAAAAACTGTTTTTT
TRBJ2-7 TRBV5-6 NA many CASSTRTANYEQYF TGTGCCAGCAGCACAAGGACCGCTAACTACGAGCAGTACTTC
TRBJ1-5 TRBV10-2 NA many CASSESSGLGNQPQHF TGCGCCAGCAGTGAGTCGTCAGGGCTAGGCAATCAGCCCCAGCATTTT
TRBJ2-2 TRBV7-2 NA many CASSLGVSNGELFF TGTGCCAGCAGCTTAGGCGTGTCCAATGGGGAGCTGTTTTTT
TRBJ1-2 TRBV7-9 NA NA CASSLRGPLRGYTF TGTGCCAGCAGCTTACGGGGTCCACTGAGAGGCTACACCTTC
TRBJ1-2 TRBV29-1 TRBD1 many CSVPDRGRYTF TGCAGCGTCCCGGACAGGGGACGCTACACCTTC
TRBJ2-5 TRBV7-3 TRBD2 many CASSLGIAGGQETQYF TGTGCCAGCAGCTTAGGGATAGCGGGAGGTCAAGAGACCCAGTACTTC
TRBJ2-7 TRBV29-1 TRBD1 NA CSVAGTGASSYEQYF TGCAGCGTCGCCGGGACAGGGGCTAGCTCCTACGAGCAGTACTTC
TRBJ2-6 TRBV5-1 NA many CASTPPGANVLTF TGCGCCAGCACCCCCCCTGGGGCCAACGTCCTGACTTTC
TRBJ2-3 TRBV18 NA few CASSSTRSSEATDTQYF TGTGCCAGCTCATCAACACGATCCAGTGAAGCCACAGATACGCAGTATTTT
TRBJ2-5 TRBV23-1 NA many CASSQKQGQAETQYF TGCGCCAGCAGTCAAAAGCAGGGCCAAGCAGAGACCCAGTACTTC
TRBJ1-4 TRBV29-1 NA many CSVEGQGLFF TGCAGCGTTGAAGGTCAAGGACTGTTTTTT
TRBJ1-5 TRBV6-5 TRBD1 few CASRTGNQPQHF TGTGCCAGCCGGACAGGGAACCAGCCCCAGCATTTT
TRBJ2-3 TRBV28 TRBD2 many CASSLWGSGGHTDTQYF TGTGCCAGCAGTTTATGGGGTAGCGGGGGACACACAGATACGCAGTATTTT
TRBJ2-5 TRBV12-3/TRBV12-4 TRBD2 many CASSPPVSGGPYQETQYF TGTGCCAGCAGTCCCCCCGTTAGCGGGGGGCCGTACCAAGAGACCCAGTACTTC
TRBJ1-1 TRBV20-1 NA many CSARDPDKGMNTEAFF TGCAGTGCTAGAGACCCCGACAAGGGAATGAACACTGAAGCTTTCTTT
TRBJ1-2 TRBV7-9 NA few CASSSHTPGLHGYTF TGTGCCAGCAGCTCACATACACCCGGGCTCCACGGCTACACCTTC
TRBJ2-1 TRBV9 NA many CASSVAGTNYNEQFF TGTGCCAGCAGCGTAGCCGGGACCAATTACAATGAGCAGTTCTTC
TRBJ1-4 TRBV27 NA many CASRLSGTNEKLFF TGTGCCAGCAGGTTGTCCGGTACTAATGAAAAACTGTTTTTT
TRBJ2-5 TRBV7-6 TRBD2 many CASSQRASGGGTQYF TGTGCCAGCAGCCAAAGGGCTAGCGGGGGGGGGACCCAGTACTTC
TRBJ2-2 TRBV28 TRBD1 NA CASTLQGATGELFF TGTGCCAGCACCTTACAGGGGGCGACCGGGGAGCTGTTTTTT
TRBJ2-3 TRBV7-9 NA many CASSLSEVDTQYF TGTGCCAGCAGCTTATCAGAGGTGGATACGCAGTATTTT
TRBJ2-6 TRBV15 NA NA CATSARLFGANVLTF TGTGCCACCAGCGCCCGGCTGTTCGGGGCCAACGTCCTGACTTTC
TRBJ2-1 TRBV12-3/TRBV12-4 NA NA CASSFPGEQFF TGTGCCAGCAGTTTTCCGGGGGAGCAGTTCTTC
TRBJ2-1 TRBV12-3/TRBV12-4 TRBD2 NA CASSTRGGGAYNEQFF TGTGCCAGCAGTACTCGGGGCGGGGGGGCCTACAATGAGCAGTTCTTC
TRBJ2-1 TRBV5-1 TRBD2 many CASSLAGTSGYNEQFF TGCGCCAGCAGCTTGGCTGGGACTAGCGGCTACAATGAGCAGTTCTTC
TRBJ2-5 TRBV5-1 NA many CASNDAGGETQYF TGCGCCAGCAACGATGCCGGGGGAGAGACCCAGTACTTC
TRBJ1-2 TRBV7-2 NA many CASSFQGFYGYTF TGTGCCAGCAGCTTTCAGGGGTTCTATGGCTACACCTTC
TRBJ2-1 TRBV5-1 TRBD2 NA CASSLLASGGALSNEQFF TGCGCCAGCAGCTTGCTTGCTAGCGGGGGGGCCCTTAGCAATGAGCAGTTCTTC
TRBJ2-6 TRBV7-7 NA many CASSQTSTSAGANVLTF TGTGCTAGCAGCCAAACAAGCACGAGCGCGGGGGCCAACGTCCTGACTTTC
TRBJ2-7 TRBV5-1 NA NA CASSLSVGAGYEQYF TGCGCCAGCAGCTTGTCAGTGGGGGCCGGCTACGAGCAGTACTTC
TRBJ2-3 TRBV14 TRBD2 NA CASSQVLAGFTDTQYF TGTGCCAGCAGCCAAGTACTAGCGGGGTTCACAGATACGCAGTATTTT
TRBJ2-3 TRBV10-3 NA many CAINGGTDTQYF TGTGCCATCAATGGGGGCACAGATACGCAGTATTTT
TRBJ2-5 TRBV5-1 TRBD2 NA CASSWIAGFGETQYF TGCGCCAGCAGCTGGATAGCGGGGTTCGGGGAGACCCAGTACTTC
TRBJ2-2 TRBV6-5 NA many CASSYAPGELFF TGTGCCAGCAGTTACGCCCCAGGGGAGCTGTTTTTT
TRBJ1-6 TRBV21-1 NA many CASSKGQGNSPLHF TGTGCCAGCAGCAAAGGACAGGGTAATTCACCCCTCCACTTT
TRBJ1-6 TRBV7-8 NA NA CASSIQEAPSSPLHF TGTGCCAGCAGCATCCAGGAGGCACCCAGTTCACCCCTCCACTTT
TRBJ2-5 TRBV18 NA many CASSPFPDQETQYF TGTGCCAGCTCACCGTTCCCCGACCAAGAGACCCAGTACTTC
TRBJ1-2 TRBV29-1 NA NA CSVGGTGYGYTF TGCAGCGTTGGGGGCACGGGCTATGGCTACACCTTC
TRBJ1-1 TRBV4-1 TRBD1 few CASSQEWTGNTEAFF TGCGCCAGCAGCCAAGAGTGGACAGGGAACACTGAAGCTTTCTTT
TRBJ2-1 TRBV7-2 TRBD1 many CASSLTRDSHNEQFF TGTGCCAGCAGCTTGACACGGGACAGCCACAATGAGCAGTTCTTC
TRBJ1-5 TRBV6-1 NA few CASSEQGNQPQHF TGTGCCAGCAGCGAACAGGGTAACCAGCCCCAGCATTTT
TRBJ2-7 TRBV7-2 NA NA CASAGASYEQYF TGTGCCAGCGCGGGGGCCTCCTACGAGCAGTACTTC
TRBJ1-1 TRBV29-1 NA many CSAQTGPNTEAFF TGCAGCGCCCAAACGGGGCCGAACACTGAAGCTTTCTTT